This T cell receptor (beta chain) originates from a study of vaccination effects on CD4 cells after COVID-19. Study as a whole: Each participant was given two doses of one vaccine (BNT162b2 or mRNA-1273).

Generated by immunoSEQ multiplex PCR, the TCRdb table keeps only in-frame clones and is missing some. This sample has tens of thousands of clones, with more than 65% found just once. After expansion with viral peptide pools in the ViraFEST assay, antigen-specific CD4+ T cells were sequenced. Having been cultured for 9 to 11 days, the cells underwent CD4+ T cell isolation. The study found no prior SARS-CoV-2 infection in the vaccine recipients, who tested negative for nucleocapsid antibodies. J lost 4 bases, V lost 0 bases, and 5 bases had no gene match. Germline CDR1 SGHDT, CDR2 YYEEEE. This CDR3 spans 16 amino acids. This clone was counted once. Its antigen is unknown.

The input for sequencing was CD4+ T cells from PBMCs cultured with HCoV-NL63 spike peptides, taken before COVID-19 vaccination. This chain joins TRBV5-6 and TRBJ2-2, with 8 bases lining up with TRBD1. This TCR was recovered from a human donor who received a COVID-19 vaccine. The CDR3 coding sequence is TGTGCCAGCAGCTTGGGCCCAGGGGGCCTCACCGGGGAGCTGTTTTTT. This encodes CASSLGPGGLTGELFF.